The next 24 T cell receptor beta chains were all read from a single sample in a study of beta chain features in type 1 diabetes. No antigen is known for these receptors. Broader study findings: Shortening that was moderate but significant affected the TCRB CDR3s of Type 1 diabetes patients in all four CD4+ subsets.

The entirety of the isolated RNA underwent reverse transcription, so expressed TCRB transcripts were sequenced. TCRdb's table, derived via immunoSEQ multiplex PCR, lists solely in-frame clones and lacks some. This sample has 200,000 to 250,000 clones, with about 14% found just once. The specimen sequenced was naive CD4+ T cells from blood. These receptors came from a man aged 25-45 years with type 1 diabetes.

The chain uses TRBV11-2 and TRBJ2-5; TRBD2 agrees at 8 bases. CDR1 and CDR2 from the germline V gene are SGHAT and FQNNGV. CDR3 length: 18 residues. After removal of 2 bases from V and 4 bases from J, the junction contained 15 bases not matched to a gene. The CDR3 protein is CASSLRGLELGRAETQYF. CDR3 DNA: TGTGCCAGCAGCTTAAGGGGCCTCGAGCTCGGGAGGGCAGAGACCCAGTACTTC.

V is TRBV30 and J is TRBJ1-5, with 11 nucleotides matching TRBD1. The trim removed 2 bases at V and 4 bases at J, leaving 4 bases unmatched. The CDR3 sequence is 15 residues long. Germline V gene sequence: CDR1 GTSNPN, CDR2 SVGIG (reference sequence). The CDR3 DNA is TGTGCCTGGAGTCCCGGGACAGGGGGAAATCAGCCCCAGCATTTT. It is translated as CAWSPGTGGNQPQHF.

This clone has just a few counts. The rearrangement links TRBV18 to TRBJ1-1; 9 nucleotides line up with TRBD1. Germline lookup yields CDR1 KGHSH and CDR2 LQKENI. This CDR3 has 16 residues. J lost 1 base, V lost 2 bases, and 5 bases had no gene match. As DNA, the CDR3 is TGTGCCAGCTCACCAAGTGGACAGGGGCCGAACACTGAAGCTTTCTTT. Its translation: CASSPSGQGPNTEAFF.

This chain links TRBV6-5 with TRBJ2-5, with D uncertain. The CDR3 extends over 15 amino acids. Germline-derived CDR1 and CDR2 are MNHEY and SVGAGI. V lost 3 bases, J lost 1 base, and 12 bases lay in between. DNA of the CDR3: TGTGCCAGCAGTTATTTGTACGGTTCCCAAGAGACCCAGTACTTC. Translating it yields CASSYLYGSQETQYF.

The V gene is TRBV28, the J gene TRBJ2-1; 9 bases are a match to TRBD1. Germline V gene data show CDR1 as MDHEN and CDR2 as SYDVKM. The CDR3 consists of 15 residues. Trimming at V came to 8 bases and at J to 7 bases, leaving 12 bases not matched to a gene. CDR3 in amino acids: CASATGGQDKNEQFF. In DNA form, the CDR3 reads TGTGCCAGCGCGACAGGGGGACAAGACAAGAATGAGCAGTTCTTC.

The chain has TRBV18 and TRBJ2-3, with D possibly matching TRBD2 (6 bases). Per germline, CDR1 KGHSH and CDR2 LQKENI. CDR3 length: 16 amino acids. V dropped 3 bases and J dropped 2 bases, with 15 bases sitting between them. The CDR3 nucleotides are TGTGCCAGCTCACCGGGGTCGGGGGTCTCCACAGATACGCAGTATTTT. This encodes CASSPGSGVSTDTQYF.

V gene TRBV5-4 combines with J gene TRBJ2-3; D not resolved. Germline CDR1 and CDR2: SGHNT and YYREEE (reference sequence). Between the trimmed V and J ends, which lost 9 bases and 1 base, there was a span of 12 bases. This CDR3 contains 13 residues. DNA of the CDR3: TGTGCCACCTCGGGTGGAGGCACAGATACGCAGTATTTT. Its protein is CATSGGGTDTQYF.

This clone has only a few counts. In DNA, the CDR3 is TGTGCCTGGAGTGGACAGGGCAAGCCCCAGCATTTT. Its protein is CAWSGQGKPQHF. This chain joins TRBV30 and TRBJ1-5; TRBD1 aligns across 7 bases. CDR3 size: 12 residues. Germline V gene sequence: CDR1 GTSNPN, CDR2 SVGIG (reference sequence). The V gene end was trimmed by 1 base and the J gene end by 8 bases; junction bases not matched to a gene: 2.

This clone was recorded a few times. V gene TRBV6-4 combines with J gene TRBJ1-5; D is unclear. The CDR3 totals 12 residues. V was pared by 8 bases and J by 2 bases, with 7 bases between. CDR1 is MRHNA and CDR2 is SNTAGT in the germline V gene. The CDR3 DNA follows: TGTGCCAGCGCACATGGCAATCAGCCCCAGCATTTT. Translation: CASAHGNQPQHF.

The V call is TRBV10-3, the J call TRBJ1-1; tentatively, D is TRBD1 (6 bases). With 3 bases removed from V and 4 bases from J, the gap between germline ends came to 9 bases. The CDR3 runs 13 residues. CDR1 is ENHRY, CDR2 SYGVKD, per germline. CDR3 residues: CAISDQGSTEAFF. Here the CDR3 DNA reads TGTGCCATCAGTGATCAGGGGAGCACTGAAGCTTTCTTT.

The rearrangement links TRBV19 to TRBJ1-1; 7 bases are shared with TRBD1. The germline CDR1 and CDR2 sequences are LNHDA and SQIVND (reference sequence). The CDR3 consists of 12 residues. V lost 5 bases, J lost 6 bases, and 3 bases stayed unmatched. This CDR3 reads CASSDREAEAFF. The CDR3 bases are TGTGCCAGTAGTGACAGGGAGGCTGAAGCTTTCTTT.

The chain has TRBV10-3 and TRBJ1-5, with unresolved D. Deletions cut 6 bases from V and 8 bases from J, with 17 bases between. Germline V gene sequence: CDR1 ENHRY, CDR2 SYGVKD. There are 14 residues in the CDR3. As DNA, the CDR3 is TGTGCCATCAGCGAATCATCGGCAGCGAAGCCCCAGCATTTT. Translated, it gives CAISESSAAKPQHF.

This clone has more than one count but fewer than ten. The rearrangement joins TRBV11-3 to TRBJ2-2; D gene uncertain. The V gene lost 2 bases and the J gene lost 5 bases, with 12 bases spanning the gap. Germline CDR1 and CDR2: SGHNT and YENEEA. There are 15 residues in the CDR3. The CDR3 nucleotides read TGTGCCAGCAGCTTACGAGACAAAGAAACCGGGGAGCTGTTTTTT. Amino acids: CASSLRDKETGELFF.

This clone appeared a few times. The CDR3 DNA is TGTGCCAGCAGCCGGCGGGGGAACACTGAAGCTTTCTTT. The encoded protein is CASSRRGNTEAFF. The chain uses TRBV9 and TRBJ1-1; D is unresolved. The CDR3 has 13 amino acids. V shed 4 bases and J shed 1 base, with 8 bases lying between them. The germline V gene has CDR1 SGDLS and CDR2 YYNGEE.

This clone was observed a few times. V usage is TRBV2 and J usage is TRBJ1-1; possible D gene TRBD1, 6 bases. Germline V gene data show CDR1 as SNHLY and CDR2 as FYNNEI. This CDR3 comprises 14 residues. Trimming stripped 0 bases from V and 11 bases from J, with 16 bases between. The CDR3 coding sequence is TGTGCCAGCAGTGAAGCGACAGGCACCCCCGAGGCTTTCTTT. Translating gives CASSEATGTPEAFF.

The CDR3 loop reads CASSQGQGNYGYTF. The CDR3, as DNA: TGCGCCAGCAGCCAGGGACAGGGGAACTATGGCTACACCTTC. V usage is TRBV5-1 and J usage is TRBJ1-2; TRBD1 matches 10 bases. V lost 4 bases, J lost 2 bases, and 2 bases stayed unmatched. This CDR3 has 14 amino acids. The germline V gene encodes CDR1 SGHRS and CDR2 YFSETQ.

This clone showed up just a few times. J is TRBJ2-3 and V is TRBV18; 7 bases map to TRBD1. Germline CDR1 and CDR2: KGHSH and LQKENI. V lost 4 bases and J lost 2; bases outside the gene matches: 6. The CDR3 runs 15 residues. The chain's CDR3 is CASSLGTADTDTQYF. In DNA, the CDR3 is TGTGCCAGCTCACTCGGGACAGCGGACACAGATACGCAGTATTTT.

This clone was seen a few times. V usage is TRBV5-8 and J usage is TRBJ1-5; 7 bases match TRBD1. Germline CDR1 and CDR2: SGHTS and YDEGEE. With V trimmed by 4 bases and J by 3 bases, 7 bases remained unmatched. There are 15 residues in the CDR3. This CDR3 reads CASSPGQVPNQPQHF. In nucleotides, the CDR3 is TGTGCCAGCAGCCCCGGACAGGTTCCCAATCAGCCCCAGCATTTT.

The chain employs TRBV11-2 and TRBJ2-3; 10 bases match TRBD2. J was trimmed by 6 bases and V by 5 bases; bases with no gene match: 8. Germline V gives CDR1 SGHAT, CDR2 FQNNGV. This CDR3 spans 15 amino acids. In DNA, the CDR3 is TGTGCCAGCAGCCCCGTGACTAGCGGGTACGATACGCAGTATTTT. Its protein product is CASSPVTSGYDTQYF.

The chain combines TRBV19 with TRBJ1-2, with D possibly being TRBD1 (5 bases). V was shortened by 5 bases and J by 5 bases, with 15 bases between the two germline ends. The germline V gene has CDR1 LNHDA and CDR2 SQIVND (reference sequence). This CDR3 is 14 amino acids long. CDR3 region: CASSPDRLVYGYTF. The CDR3 DNA reads as TGTGCCAGTAGTCCCGACAGACTAGTTTATGGCTACACCTTC.

This clone has only a few counts. The chain couples TRBV21-1 to TRBJ1-5; the table's D call of TRBD1 was not tested on the DNA. TRBV21-1 is given as a pseudogene. The CDR3 consists of 15 residues. CDR3 amino acids: CASSRGHPSNQPQHF. The CDR3 bases are TGTGCCAGCAGCAGGGGACACCCTAGCAATCAGCCCCAGCATTTT.

The CDR3 DNA sequence: TGTGCTAGTGGTCCTAGCGGGAGGCCATACAATGAGCAGTTCTTC. Amino acids: CASGPSGRPYNEQFF. The genes are TRBV12-5 and TRBJ2-1; 11 bases align to TRBD2. This CDR3 spans 15 amino acids. Germline CDR1 and CDR2: LGHNT and FRNRAP. Trimming took 5 bases from V and 4 from J; bases not matched to a gene: 4.

This clone has only a few counts. This rearrangement joins TRBV6-6 to TRBJ2-5, with TRBD2 matching over 10 bases. The J segment lost 4 bases and the V segment lost 8 bases, leaving 10 bases of the junction unmatched. Germline-derived CDR1 and CDR2 are MNHNY and SVGAGI (reference sequence). The CDR3 consists of 15 residues. In DNA form, the CDR3 reads TGTGCCAGCCGGGAAAGCGGGAGGGGCCGAGAGACCCAGTACTTC. Its translation is CASRESGRGRETQYF.

The gene calls are TRBV19 and TRBJ2-5; TRBD1 agrees at 8 bases. V lost 5 bases, J lost 5 bases, and 10 bases stayed unmatched. Germline values: CDR1 LNHDA, CDR2 SQIVND (reference sequence). This CDR3 is built from 15 residues. The CDR3 DNA reads as TGTGCCAGTAGTTTTACCTCTACAGGGGGGGAGACCCAGTACTTC. Translation: CASSFTSTGGETQYF.